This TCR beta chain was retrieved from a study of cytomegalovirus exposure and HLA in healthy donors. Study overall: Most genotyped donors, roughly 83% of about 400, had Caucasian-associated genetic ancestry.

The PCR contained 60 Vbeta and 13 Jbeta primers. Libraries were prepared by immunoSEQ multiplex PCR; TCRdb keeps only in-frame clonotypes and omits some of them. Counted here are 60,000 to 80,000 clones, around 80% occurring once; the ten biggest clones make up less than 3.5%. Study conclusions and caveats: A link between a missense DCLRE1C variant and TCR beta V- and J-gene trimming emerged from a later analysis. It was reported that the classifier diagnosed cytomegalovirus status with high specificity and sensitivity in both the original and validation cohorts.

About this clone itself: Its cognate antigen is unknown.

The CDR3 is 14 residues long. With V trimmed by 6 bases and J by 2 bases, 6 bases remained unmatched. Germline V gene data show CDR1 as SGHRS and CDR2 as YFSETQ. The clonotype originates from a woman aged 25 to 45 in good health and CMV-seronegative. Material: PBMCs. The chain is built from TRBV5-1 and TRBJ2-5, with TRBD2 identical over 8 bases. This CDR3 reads CASKETSGQETQYF. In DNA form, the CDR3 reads TGCGCCAGCAAGGAAACTAGCGGTCAAGAGACCCAGTACTTC.